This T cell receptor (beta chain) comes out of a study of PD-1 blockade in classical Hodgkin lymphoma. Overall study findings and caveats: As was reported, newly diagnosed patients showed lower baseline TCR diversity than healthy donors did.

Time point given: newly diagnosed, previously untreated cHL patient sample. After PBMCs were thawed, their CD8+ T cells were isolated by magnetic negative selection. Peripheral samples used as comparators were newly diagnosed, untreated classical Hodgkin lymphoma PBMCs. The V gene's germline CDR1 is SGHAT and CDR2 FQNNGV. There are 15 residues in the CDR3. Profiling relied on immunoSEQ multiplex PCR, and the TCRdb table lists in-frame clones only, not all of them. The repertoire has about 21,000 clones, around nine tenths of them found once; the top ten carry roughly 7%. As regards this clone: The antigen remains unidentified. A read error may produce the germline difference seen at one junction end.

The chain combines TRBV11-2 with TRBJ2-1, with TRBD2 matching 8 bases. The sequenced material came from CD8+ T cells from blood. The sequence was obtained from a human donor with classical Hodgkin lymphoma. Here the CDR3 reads CASSWGTSSFNEQFF. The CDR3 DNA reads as TGTGCCAGCAGTTGGGGGACTAGTTCCTTCAATGAGCAGTTCTTC.